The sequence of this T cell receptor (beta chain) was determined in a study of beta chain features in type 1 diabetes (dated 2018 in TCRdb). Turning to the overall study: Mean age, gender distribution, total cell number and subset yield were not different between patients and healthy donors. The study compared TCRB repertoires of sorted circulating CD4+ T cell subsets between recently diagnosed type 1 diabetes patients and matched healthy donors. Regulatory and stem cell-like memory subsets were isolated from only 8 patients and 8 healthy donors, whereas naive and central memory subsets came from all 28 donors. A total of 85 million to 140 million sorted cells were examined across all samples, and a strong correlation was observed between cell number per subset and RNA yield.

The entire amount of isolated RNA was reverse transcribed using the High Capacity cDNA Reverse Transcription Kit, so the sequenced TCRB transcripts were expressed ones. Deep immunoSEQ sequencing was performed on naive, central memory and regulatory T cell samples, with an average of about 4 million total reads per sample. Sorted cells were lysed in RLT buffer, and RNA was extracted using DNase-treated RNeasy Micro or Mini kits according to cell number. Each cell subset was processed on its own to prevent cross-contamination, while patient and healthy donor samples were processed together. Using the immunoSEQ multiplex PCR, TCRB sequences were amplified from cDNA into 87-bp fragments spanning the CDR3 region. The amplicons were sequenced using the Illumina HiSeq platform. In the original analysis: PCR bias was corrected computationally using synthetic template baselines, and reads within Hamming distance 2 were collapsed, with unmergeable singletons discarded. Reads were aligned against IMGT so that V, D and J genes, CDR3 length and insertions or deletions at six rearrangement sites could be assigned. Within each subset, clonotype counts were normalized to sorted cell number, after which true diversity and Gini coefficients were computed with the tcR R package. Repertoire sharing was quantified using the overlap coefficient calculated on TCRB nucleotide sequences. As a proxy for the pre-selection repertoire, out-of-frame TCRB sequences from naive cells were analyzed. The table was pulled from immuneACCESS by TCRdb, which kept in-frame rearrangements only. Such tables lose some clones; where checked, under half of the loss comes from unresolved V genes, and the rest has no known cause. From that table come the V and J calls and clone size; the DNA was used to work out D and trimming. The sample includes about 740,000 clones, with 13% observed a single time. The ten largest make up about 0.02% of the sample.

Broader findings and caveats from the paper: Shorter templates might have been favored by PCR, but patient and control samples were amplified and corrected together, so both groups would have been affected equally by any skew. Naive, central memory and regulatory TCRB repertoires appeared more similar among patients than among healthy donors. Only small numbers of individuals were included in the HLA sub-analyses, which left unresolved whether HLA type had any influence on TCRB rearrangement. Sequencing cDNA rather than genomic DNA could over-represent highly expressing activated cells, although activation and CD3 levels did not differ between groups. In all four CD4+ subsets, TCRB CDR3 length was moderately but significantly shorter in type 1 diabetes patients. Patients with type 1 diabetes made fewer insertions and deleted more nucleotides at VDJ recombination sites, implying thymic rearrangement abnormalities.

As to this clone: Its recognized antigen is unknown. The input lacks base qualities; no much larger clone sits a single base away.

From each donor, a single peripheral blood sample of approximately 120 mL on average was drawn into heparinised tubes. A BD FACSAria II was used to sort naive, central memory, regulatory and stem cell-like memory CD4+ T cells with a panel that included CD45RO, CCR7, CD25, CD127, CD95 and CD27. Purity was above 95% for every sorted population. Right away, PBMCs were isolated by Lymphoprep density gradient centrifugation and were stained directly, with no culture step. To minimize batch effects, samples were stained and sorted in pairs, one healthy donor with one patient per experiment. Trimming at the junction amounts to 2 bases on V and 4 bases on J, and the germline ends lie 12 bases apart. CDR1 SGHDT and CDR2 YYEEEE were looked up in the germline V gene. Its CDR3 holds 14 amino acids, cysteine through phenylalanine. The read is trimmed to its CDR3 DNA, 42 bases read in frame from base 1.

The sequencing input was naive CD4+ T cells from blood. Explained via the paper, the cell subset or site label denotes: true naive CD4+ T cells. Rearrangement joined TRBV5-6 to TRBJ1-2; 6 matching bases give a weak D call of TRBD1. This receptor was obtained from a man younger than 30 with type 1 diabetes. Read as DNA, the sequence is TGTGCCAGCAGCTTACAGGGTTCGGGCTATGGCTACACCTTC. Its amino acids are CASSLQGSGYGYTF.